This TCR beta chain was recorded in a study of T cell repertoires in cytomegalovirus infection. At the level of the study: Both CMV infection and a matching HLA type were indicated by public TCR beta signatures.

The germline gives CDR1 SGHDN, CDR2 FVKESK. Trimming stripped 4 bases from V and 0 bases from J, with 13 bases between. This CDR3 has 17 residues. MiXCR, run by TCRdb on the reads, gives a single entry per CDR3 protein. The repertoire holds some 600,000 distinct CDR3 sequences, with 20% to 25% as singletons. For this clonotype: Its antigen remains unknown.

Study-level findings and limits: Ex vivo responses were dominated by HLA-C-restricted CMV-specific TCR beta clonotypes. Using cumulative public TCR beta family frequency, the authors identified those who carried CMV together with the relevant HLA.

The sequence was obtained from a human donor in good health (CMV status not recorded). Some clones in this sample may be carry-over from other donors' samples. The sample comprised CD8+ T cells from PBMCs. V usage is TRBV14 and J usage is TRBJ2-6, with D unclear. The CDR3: CASSPLDLSSGANVLTF. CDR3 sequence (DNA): TGTGCCAGCAGCCCCCTCGACCTTAGCTCTGGGGCCAACGTCCTGACTTTC.